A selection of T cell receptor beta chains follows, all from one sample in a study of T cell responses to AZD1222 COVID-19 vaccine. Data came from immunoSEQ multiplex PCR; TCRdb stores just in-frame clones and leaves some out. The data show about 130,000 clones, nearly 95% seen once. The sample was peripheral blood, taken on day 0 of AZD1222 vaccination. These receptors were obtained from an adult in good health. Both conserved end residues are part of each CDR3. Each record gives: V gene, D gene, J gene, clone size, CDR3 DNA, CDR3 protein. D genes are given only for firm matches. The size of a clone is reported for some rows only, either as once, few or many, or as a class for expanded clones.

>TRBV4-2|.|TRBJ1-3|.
TGTGCCAGCAGCCAGTGGGGACTGAACTCTGGAAACACCATATATTTT
CASSQWGLNSGNTIYF
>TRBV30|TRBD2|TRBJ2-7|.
TGTGCCTGGAGTGTACATGGAGCGGGGGTCTCCTACGAGCAGTACTTC
CAWSVHGAGVSYEQYF
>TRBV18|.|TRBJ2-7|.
TGTGCCAGCTCACTTAGAGTCACCGATTCTAGCGAGCAGTACTTC
CASSLRVTDSSEQYF
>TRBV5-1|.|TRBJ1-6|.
TGCGCCAGCAGCTTGTTACCCTATAATTCACCCCTCCACTTT
CASSLLPYNSPLHF
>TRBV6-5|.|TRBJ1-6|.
TGTGCCAGCACCCTCCCGTGGGGGGGTTCACCCCTCCACTTT
CASTLPWGGSPLHF
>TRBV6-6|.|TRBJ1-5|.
TGTGCCAGCAGTTCTGGGGTGCTTAGCAATCAGCCCCAGCATTTT
CASSSGVLSNQPQHF
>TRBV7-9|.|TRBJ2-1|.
TGTGCCAGCAGCTTAGAACTAAGGCTAGCGATCCCCCACAATGAGCAGTTCTTC
CASSLELRLAIPHNEQFF
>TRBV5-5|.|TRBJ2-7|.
TGTGCCAGCAGCTTTCCCGGGGCTTTCGGGGGCGAGCAGTACTTC
CASSFPGAFGGEQYF
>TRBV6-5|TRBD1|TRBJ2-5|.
TGTGCCAGCCGCGACAGGGGCGCCCAAGAGACCCAGTACTTC
CASRDRGAQETQYF
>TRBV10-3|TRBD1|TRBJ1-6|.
TGTGCCATCAGTGTGGGACAGGATAATTCACCCCTCCACTTT
CAISVGQDNSPLHF
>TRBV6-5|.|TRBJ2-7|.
TGTGCCAGCAGTTACTCGATTGGATATTACGAGCAGTACTTC
CASSYSIGYYEQYF
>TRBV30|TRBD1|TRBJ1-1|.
TGTGCCTGGAGTGGGGGGCTTACAGGGGTGAACACTGAAGCTTTCTTT
CAWSGGLTGVNTEAFF
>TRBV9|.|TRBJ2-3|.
TGTGCCAGCAGCTTATCGGCTCAGTCCGGGGCGGTGGATACGCAGTATTTT
CASSLSAQSGAVDTQYF
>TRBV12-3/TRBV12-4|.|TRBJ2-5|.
TGTGCCAGCAGTTTAAGCCTGAAAGAGACCCAGTACTTC
CASSLSLKETQYF
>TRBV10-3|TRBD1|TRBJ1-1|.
TGTGCCATCAGCCCTACAGGGGGCACTGAAGCTTTCTTT
CAISPTGGTEAFF
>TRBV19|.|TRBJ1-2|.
TGTGCCAGTAGTCCCACACAGGGTCGAAATCATGGCTACACCTTC
CASSPTQGRNHGYTF
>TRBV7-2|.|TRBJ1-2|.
TGTGCCAGCAGCTTAGGTCGGGCTAACTATGGCTACACCTTC
CASSLGRANYGYTF
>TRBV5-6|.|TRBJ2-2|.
TGTGCCAGCAGCTTGGTTAATTCTAGGGAGCTGTTTTTT
CASSLVNSRELFF
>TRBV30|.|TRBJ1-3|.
TGTGCCTGGAGGCTCGGAGAGGTTGGAAACACCATATATTTT
CAWRLGEVGNTIYF
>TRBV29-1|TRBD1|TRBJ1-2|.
TGCAGCGTTGAGGGCCAGGGGGCGAGGTTCATGGATGGCTACACCTTC
CSVEGQGARFMDGYTF
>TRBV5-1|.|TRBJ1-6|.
TGCGCCAGCAGCCCGGGGCAGACGGATTCACCCCTCCACTTT
CASSPGQTDSPLHF
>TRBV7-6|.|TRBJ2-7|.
TGTGCCAGCAGCTTTCGGCAGGACACCTACGAGCAGTACTTC
CASSFRQDTYEQYF
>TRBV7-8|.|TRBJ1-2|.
TGTGCCACCGGGTCCATCGCAGGCGGGGTCTATGGCTACACCTTC
CATGSIAGGVYGYTF
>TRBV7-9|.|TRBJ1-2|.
TGTGCCAGCAGCCGCACGAACAGTAACTATGGCTACACCTTC
CASSRTNSNYGYTF
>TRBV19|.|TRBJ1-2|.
TGTGCCAGTAGTCCATCGGGGGTCTATGGCTACACCTTC
CASSPSGVYGYTF
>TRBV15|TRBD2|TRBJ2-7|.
TGTGCCACCAGCGCGATAGGTGGACTAGCGGGCGAGCAGTACTTC
CATSAIGGLAGEQYF
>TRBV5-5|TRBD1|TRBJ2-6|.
TGTGCCAGCAGCTTTATACCGGGACAGTATTTAACGGGGGCCAACGTCCTGACTTTC
CASSFIPGQYLTGANVLTF
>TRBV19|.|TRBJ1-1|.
TGTGCCAGTAGTATAAAGGTAGGCATTCGGGGCACTGAAGCTTTCTTT
CASSIKVGIRGTEAFF
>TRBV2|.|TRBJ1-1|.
TGTGCCAGCATTCGTCAGGGGAACACTGAAGCTTTCTTT
CASIRQGNTEAFF
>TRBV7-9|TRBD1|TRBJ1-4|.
TGTGCCAGCAGCCTACAGGGGACCGATGAAAAACTGTTTTTT
CASSLQGTDEKLFF
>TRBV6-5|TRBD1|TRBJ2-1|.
TGTGCCAGCAGTTACTCGCCGGGACAGGGGTGGCATGAGCAGTTCTTC
CASSYSPGQGWHEQFF
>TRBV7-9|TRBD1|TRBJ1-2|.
TGTGCCAGCAGCTCTATCGGACAGGGGGTTATTGGCTACACCTTC
CASSSIGQGVIGYTF
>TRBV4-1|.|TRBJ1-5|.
TGCGCCAGCAGCCAAGATCCTGGAGGGATTGGGCCCCAGCATTTT
CASSQDPGGIGPQHF
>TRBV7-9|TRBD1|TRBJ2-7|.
TGTGCCAGCAGCTTACCGGGACAGGGGAAGGACTACGAGCAGTACTTC
CASSLPGQGKDYEQYF
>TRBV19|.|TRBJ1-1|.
TGTGCCAGTAGCCTGGGGGACTCAGACACTGAAGCTTTCTTT
CASSLGDSDTEAFF
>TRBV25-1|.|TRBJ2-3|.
TGTGCCAGCAGGCCACCAGGGAGAACTCTCACAGATACGCAGTATTTT
CASRPPGRTLTDTQYF
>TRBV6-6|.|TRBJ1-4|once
TGTGCCAGCAGTGACAGCTCAACTAATGAAAAACTGTTTTTT
CASSDSSTNEKLFF
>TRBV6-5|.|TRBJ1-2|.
TGTGCCAGCAGTTGGAAAACAGGCGGTGACTATGGCTACACCTTC
CASSWKTGGDYGYTF
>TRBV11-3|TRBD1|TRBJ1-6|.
TGTGCCAGCACCAACAGAAACCGGGACAGAAGTAATTCACCCCTCCACTTT
CASTNRNRDRSNSPLHF
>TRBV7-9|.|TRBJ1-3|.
TGTGCCAGCAGCACCCCCCAGCGGCCTGGAAACACCATATATTTT
CASSTPQRPGNTIYF
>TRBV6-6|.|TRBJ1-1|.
TGTGCCAGCAGCAGGGAGGGAACTGAAGCTTTCTTT
CASSREGTEAFF
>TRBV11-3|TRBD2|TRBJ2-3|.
TGTGCCAGCAGCTTGTGGGGGGGGAGCACAGATACGCAGTATTTT
CASSLWGGSTDTQYF
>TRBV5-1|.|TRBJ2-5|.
TGCGCCAGCAGCTTGGCCATAGGGGGCCAAGAGACCCAGTACTTC
CASSLAIGGQETQYF
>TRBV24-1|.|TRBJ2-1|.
TGTGCCACCAGTGATGCTAATGTAGATGAGCAGTTCTTC
CATSDANVDEQFF
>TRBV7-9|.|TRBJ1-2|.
TGTGCCAGCAGCTTCGGAAGAGGGCAGGGCGGCGGGTATGGCTACACCTTC
CASSFGRGQGGGYGYTF
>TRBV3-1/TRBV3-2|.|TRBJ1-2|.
TGTGCCAGCAGCCAAGACAGGCCCAGTGTTTATGGCTACACCTTC
CASSQDRPSVYGYTF
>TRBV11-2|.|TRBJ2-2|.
TGTGCCAGCAGCCTTGTACAGTACACCGGGGAGCTGTTTTTT
CASSLVQYTGELFF
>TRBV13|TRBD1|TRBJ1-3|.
TGTGCCAGCAGCTTCGGGACAGGGTGGGACACCATATATTTT
CASSFGTGWDTIYF